Presented here are 10 T cell receptor beta chains from one specimen sequenced in a study of cytomegalovirus exposure and HLA in healthy donors. Amplification used 60 Vbeta primers and 13 Jbeta primers. Generated by immunoSEQ multiplex PCR, the TCRdb table keeps only in-frame clones and is missing some. The sample includes over 150,000 clones, roughly 82% of them seen just once. What was sequenced was PBMCs. The receptor source for this set is a girl between 5 and 17 years old in good health and CMV-seropositive.

This sequence joins TRBV15 and TRBJ1-2; 9 bases agree with TRBD1. J gave up 13 bases and V 7 bases, and 16 bases lay outside the gene matches. The CDR3 is 14 residues long. Per germline, CDR1 LNHNV and CDR2 YYDKDF (reference sequence). Written as DNA, the CDR3 is TGTGCCACCAAAAAACCCGGGACAGGGAATAAGGGCACCTTC. This sequence encodes CATKKPGTGNKGTF.

The chain is built from TRBV5-8 and TRBJ2-3; 7 bases are a match to TRBD1. CDR1 is SGHTS, CDR2 YDEGEE, per germline. CDR3 length equals 13 residues. With V trimmed by 1 base and J by 6 bases, 2 bases remained unmatched. This CDR3 is CASSLRGPDTQYF. The CDR3 nucleotides read TGTGCCAGCAGCTTGAGGGGGCCCGATACGCAGTATTTT.

The J gene is TRBJ1-3, the V gene TRBV10-2, with D possibly matching TRBD1 (6 bases). V lost 6 bases and J 0 bases, leaving 9 bases between the germline ends. The CDR3 length is 14 residues. CDR1 and CDR2 (germline): WSHSY, SAAADI. The CDR3 nucleotides are TGCGCCAGCAGGGACAGCGGCTCTGGAAACACCATATATTTT. Protein sequence: CASRDSGSGNTIYF.

The genes are TRBV28 and TRBJ1-5; possibly TRBD1 for D (5 bases). V lost 4 bases and J 2 bases, leaving 9 bases between the germline ends. Germline V gives CDR1 MDHEN, CDR2 SYDVKM. This CDR3 is 14 amino acids long. The CDR3 region has the DNA TGTGCCAGCAGTTCGGGGGGGGGCAATCAGCCCCAGCATTTT. This sequence encodes CASSSGGGNQPQHF.

The chain is built from TRBV5-6 and TRBJ2-5; D possibly corresponds to TRBD1 (5 bases). CDR1 and CDR2 (germline): SGHDT, YYEEEE. The CDR3 runs to 14 residues. The V end was cut by 1 base, the J end by 2 bases, with 9 bases between. This chain's CDR3 is CASSLPQGQETQYF. As DNA, the CDR3 is TGTGCCAGCAGCTTGCCGCAGGGACAAGAGACCCAGTACTTC.

This chain links TRBV6-6 with TRBJ1-2, with a weak D call TRBD1 (5 bases). Looked up from germline, CDR1 is MNHNY and CDR2 is SVGAGI (reference sequence). This CDR3 contains 16 residues. Trimming shortened V by 5 bases and J by 4 bases, and 20 bases separated the two germline ends. The CDR3 spells CASSHPSLRDSYGYTF. The CDR3, as DNA: TGTGCCAGCAGTCACCCCTCCCTCCGAGACAGCTATGGCTACACCTTC.

The V call is TRBV5-6, the J call TRBJ2-1; D call uncertain. CDR3 length: 15 amino acids. Germline V lookup: CDR1 SGHDT, CDR2 YYEEEE. Trimming took off 3 bases at V and 5 bases at J, with 15 bases between the two ends. The CDR3 sequence: CASSYPSRLNNEQFF. The CDR3 bases are TGTGCCAGCAGCTACCCGAGCAGACTCAACAATGAGCAGTTCTTC.

This CDR3 is CASSLRRDRRLYF. The DNA for the CDR3 is TGTGCCAGCAGCTTACGACGGGACAGAAGGTTGTACTTC. The chain carries TRBV7-9 and TRBJ2-7, with 7 bases fitting TRBD1. Germline V gives CDR1 SEHNR, CDR2 FQNEAQ (reference sequence). Germline trimming cut 2 bases from V and 12 bases from J; bases unmatched to any gene: 10. The CDR3 consists of 13 residues. Drawing the rest from reference TRBV7-9 and TRBJ2-7, the complete variable domain is DTGVSQNPRHKITKRGQNVTFRCDPISEHNRLYWYRQTLGQGPEFLTYFQNEAQLEKSRLLSDRFSAERPKGSFSTLEIQRTEQGDSAMYLCASSLRRDRRLYFGPGTRLTVT.

This clone was seen more than once but under ten times. V is TRBV5-1 and J is TRBJ1-3; 11 bases are a match to TRBD1. This CDR3 is 17 amino acids long. Trimming cost V 4 bases and J 3 bases; bases outside gene matches: 9. Germline V gene lookup returns CDR1 SGHRS and CDR2 YFSETQ. In nucleotides, the CDR3 is TGCGCCAGCAGCCTGGGTTCGGGACAGGGGGTTGGAAACACCATATATTTT. Its translation: CASSLGSGQGVGNTIYF.

The gene calls are TRBV10-3 and TRBJ1-5; 8 nucleotides match TRBD1. The V and J ends lost 8 bases and 3 bases, in that order; junction bases with no gene match: 3. The CDR3 runs to 13 residues. Germline V gene lookup returns CDR1 ENHRY and CDR2 SYGVKD. CDR3 sequence reads: CAIGQGTNQPQHF. DNA of the CDR3: TGTGCCATCGGACAGGGAACCAATCAGCCCCAGCATTTT.